The rows below give T cell receptor beta chains drawn from one sample of a study of T cells in Graves' hyperthyroidism and ophthalmopathy. TCRdb itself ran the multiplex PCR reads through MiXCR, one entry per CDR3 protein. The sample lists around 760,000 distinct CDR3 sequences, 30% to 40% occurring once. The source material was blood. These receptors were taken from a woman in her forties with Graves' hyperthyroidism. The CDR3 runs from the conserved cysteine through the conserved F or W. A D gene is named only where the DNA matches it firmly. Size values are once, few and many counts, or a class for expanded clones, and some rows have none.

TRBV9	TRBJ1-1	few	-	TGTGCCAGTACTGGACAGTTGGGTGAAGCTTTCTTT	CASTGQLGEAFF
TRBV11-2	TRBJ2-5	many	-	TGTGCCAGCAGTTGGGACGGAGGGACCCAGTACTTC	CASSWDGGTQYF
TRBV6-5	TRBJ2-2	few	-	TGTGCCAGCAGTTACGTCCGAGGCGGGGAGCTGTTTTTT	CASSYVRGGELFF
TRBV9	TRBJ2-5	few	TRBD2	TGTGCCAGCACCAGCGGGGGACAAGAGACCCAGTACTTC	CASTSGGQETQYF
TRBV9	TRBJ2-2	many	-	TGTGCCAGCGATACGAACACCGGGGAGCTGTTTTTT	CASDTNTGELFF
TRBV19	TRBJ2-7	many	-	TGTGCCAGTATGAGGGACCAGAGCTCCTACGAGCAGTACTTC	CASMRDQSSYEQYF
TRBV19	TRBJ2-7	-	TRBD2	TGTGCCAGTAGGACGGGAGGGGGCGAGCAGTACTTC	CASRTGGGEQYF
TRBV6-5	TRBJ1-3	-	-	TGTGCCAGCAGTTACTCCCCGGCAACTGGAAACACCATATATTTT	CASSYSPATGNTIYF
TRBV7-9	TRBJ1-3	-	TRBD1	TGTGCCAGCAGCCTCGACAGGGAGAGGTTTGTCTCTGGAAACACCATATATTTT	CASSLDRERFVSGNTIYF
TRBV29-1	TRBJ1-1	-	TRBD1	TGCAGCATGAAGCACAGGGGTGGCACTGAAGCTTTCTTT	CSMKHRGGTEAFF
TRBV4-2	TRBJ1-2	-	-	TGTGCCAGCAGCCAGGGCCAAAGGGACTATGGCTACACCTTC	CASSQGQRDYGYTF
TRBV7-9	TRBJ2-5	many	-	TGTGCCAGCAGCTTACCCGGAGAAGAGACCCAGTACTTC	CASSLPGEETQYF
TRBV11-3	TRBJ1-4	-	TRBD1	TGTGCCAGTACCGGGACAGGGGGTGAAAAACTGTTTTTT	CASTGTGGEKLFF
TRBV9	TRBJ2-5	-	TRBD1	TGTGCCAGCAGCGTGTGGGGGACCGTTCCCGGGACAGGGGTGAAAGAGACCCAGTACTTC	CASSVWGTVPGTGVKETQYF
TRBV29-1	TRBJ2-5	many	-	TGCAGCGTAGACCAGACAGGTTGGGAGACCCAGTACTTC	CSVDQTGWETQYF
TRBV10-2	TRBJ1-1	-	-	TGCGCCAGCATGAAGGGGTTACAGGGTGCTTTCTTT	CASMKGLQGAFF
TRBV2	TRBJ2-7	many	TRBD2	TGTGCCAGCAGTGAAACGACTAGCGGCTCCTACGAGCAGTACTTC	CASSETTSGSYEQYF
TRBV7-9	TRBJ2-1	once	-	TGTGCCAGCAGCTCCCCGCGGGACAATGAGCAGTTCTTC	CASSSPRDNEQFF
TRBV7-9	TRBJ1-5	many	-	TGTGCCAGCAGCGTCAAGCCCCAGCATTTT	CASSVKPQHF
TRBV10-3	TRBJ1-2	many	TRBD1	TGTGCCATCAGTGAGTTACAGGGGACCGGCTACACCTTC	CAISELQGTGYTF
TRBV7-9	TRBJ2-2	-	-	TGTGCCAGCGGCCCTGGACGGGTGGGCACCGGGGAGCTGTTTTTT	CASGPGRVGTGELFF
TRBV10-2	TRBJ1-2	many	-	TGCGCCAGCCCAGCCATAAAGGCGACTAACTATGGCTACACCTTC	CASPAIKATNYGYTF
TRBV29-1	TRBJ2-5	many	-	TGCAGCGTGGACTATCAAGAGACCCAGTACTTC	CSVDYQETQYF
TRBV9	TRBJ1-1	many	-	TGTGCCAGCGGGGACACCACTGAAGCTTTCTTT	CASGDTTEAFF
TRBV5-6	TRBJ1-5	-	TRBD1	TGTGCCAGCAGCCAAGATTCTTTCGGGACAGGGTACAATCAGCCCCAGCATTTT	CASSQDSFGTGYNQPQHF
TRBV12-5	TRBJ2-7	few	-	TGTGCTAGTGGTTTGGTACCCCAGATTGACTCCTACGAGCAGTACTTC	CASGLVPQIDSYEQYF